This passage covers 31 T cell receptor beta chains from one sample sequenced in a study of STAT5B mutations in CD4+ large granular lymphocyte leukemia. Libraries were prepared by immunoSEQ multiplex PCR; TCRdb keeps only in-frame clonotypes and omits some of them. The data contain 550 to 700 clones, roughly 69% of them singletons. Sample: PBMCs. The receptors shown here come from an elderly woman with CD4+ T-cell large granular lymphocyte leukemia.

The chain is built from TRBV4-1 and TRBJ2-7, with D unclear. The CDR3 consists of 18 residues. The V and J ends lost 4 bases and 0 bases respectively, with 22 bases between them. CDR1 MGHRA and CDR2 YSYEKL come from the germline V gene. This CDR3 reads CASSPGSGPGSISYEQYF. The CDR3, as DNA: TGCGCCAGCAGCCCCGGTAGTGGGCCCGGGTCCATCTCCTACGAGCAGTACTTC.

The chain uses TRBV28 and TRBJ2-3; no firm D call. This CDR3 has 13 amino acids. Trimming stripped 6 bases from V and 5 bases from J, with 12 bases between. Germline V gene sequence: CDR1 MDHEN, CDR2 SYDVKM. CDR3 sequence reads: CASSGGFRDTQYF. The DNA of the CDR3 is TGTGCCAGCAGCGGTGGGTTTCGAGATACGCAGTATTTT.

The V and J genes are TRBV5-8 and TRBJ1-2; no clear D gene. The germline gives CDR1 SGHTS, CDR2 YDEGEE. V gave up 6 bases and J gave up 7 bases, with 10 bases separating them. The CDR3 totals 11 residues. DNA of the CDR3: TGTGCCAGCAAATTCCACCGTGGCTACACCTTC. Its protein is CASKFHRGYTF.

J is TRBJ1-2 and V is TRBV27; the D gene is possibly TRBD1 (6 bases). CDR1 and CDR2 (germline): MNHEY, SMNVEV (reference sequence). The CDR3 length is 14 residues. Trimming pared 0 bases from V and 6 bases from J, leaving 11 bases between. Here the CDR3 reads CASSLSVTGNGYTF. CDR3 nucleotides: TGTGCCAGCAGTTTATCGGTGACAGGAAATGGCTACACCTTC.

The CDR3 nucleotides are TGTGCCAGCTCACCGACCGGACAGGGGCGTGAAAAACTGTTTTTT. Amino acid sequence: CASSPTGQGREKLFF. The chain recombines TRBV18 with TRBJ1-4, with 9 positions matching TRBD1. Germline assignment: CDR1 KGHSH and CDR2 LQKENI. The V gene end was trimmed by 3 bases and the J gene end by 7 bases; junction bases not matched to a gene: 6. This CDR3 region has 15 residues.

The chain couples TRBV19 to TRBJ2-1; 8 bases align to TRBD2. This CDR3 is 15 amino acids long. Germline V lookup: CDR1 LNHDA, CDR2 SQIVND (reference sequence). V dropped 3 bases and J dropped 4; count of bases not matched to a gene: 5. The CDR3 region has the DNA TGTGCCAGTAGTATGGGGAGCGGGAGTTACAATGAGCAGTTCTTC. It specifies CASSMGSGSYNEQFF.

The V and J genes are TRBV27 and TRBJ1-1; TRBD1 is a possible D gene (5 bases). Germline CDR1 is MNHEY and CDR2 is SMNVEV (reference sequence). The CDR3 has 14 amino acids. Deletions cut 5 bases from V and 3 bases from J, with 13 bases between. Here the CDR3 reads CASSLQGGDTEAFF. Here the CDR3 DNA reads TGTGCCAGCAGTCTTCAGGGAGGGGACACTGAAGCTTTCTTT.

This clone is classed as large. The genes are TRBV6-6 and TRBJ2-6; no clear D. Trimming left V 5 bases short and J 2 bases short, with 10 bases between. Germline V CDR1 and CDR2: MNHNY, SVGAGI (reference sequence). CDR3 length: 15 residues. This CDR3 reads CASSTWVAGANVLTF. The CDR3 nucleotides read TGTGCCAGCAGTACCTGGGTGGCTGGGGCCAACGTCCTGACTTTC.

J is TRBJ1-4 and V is TRBV6-1, with D perhaps matching TRBD1 (5 bases). The length of the CDR3 is 14 residues. V shed 2 bases and J shed 8 bases, with 12 bases lying between them. The V gene's germline CDR1 is MNHNS and CDR2 SASEGT. The CDR3 region has the DNA TGTGCCAGCAGTGAATCCCCGGGGGAGGAAAAACTGTTTTTT. Translation gives CASSESPGEEKLFF.

This clone was found a few times. The V gene is TRBV5-1, the J gene TRBJ2-1; no clear D gene. Germline V lookup: CDR1 SGHRS, CDR2 YFSETQ. Deletions cut 4 bases from V and 3 bases from J, with 5 bases between. CDR3 length: 12 amino acids. The CDR3 reads CASSMDYNEQFF. In DNA, the CDR3 is TGCGCCAGCAGCATGGACTACAATGAGCAGTTCTTC. Full variable domain (rest looked up from reference TRBV5-1 and TRBJ2-1): KAGVTQTPRYLIKTRGQQVTLSCSPISGHRSVSWYQQTPGQGLQFLFEYFSETQRNKGNFPGRFSGRQFSNSRSEMNVSTLELGDSALYLCASSMDYNEQFFGPGTRLTVL.

This clone ranks as large. The V call is TRBV5-1, the J call TRBJ2-5; TRBD1 agrees at 7 bases. After removal of 7 bases from V and 2 bases from J, the junction contained 5 bases not matched to a gene. In germline, CDR1 is SGHRS, CDR2 YFSETQ. The CDR3 is 13 amino acids. The CDR3: CASRQGLQETQYF. The CDR3 DNA reads as TGCGCCAGCCGACAGGGCCTACAAGAGACCCAGTACTTC.

This rearrangement joins TRBV5-1 to TRBJ2-7; tentatively, D is TRBD2 (6 bases). The CDR3 totals 14 residues. The V end lost 2 bases, the J end lost 6 bases, and 15 bases lay between the germline ends. Germline CDR1 SGHRS, CDR2 YFSETQ. Here the CDR3 DNA reads TGCGCCAGCAGCTTTAGAGGTCAGGGAGGCGAGCAGTACTTC. This encodes CASSFRGQGGEQYF.

This clone was recorded a few times. The chain uses TRBV5-6 and TRBJ2-7; 7 bases are a match to TRBD2. Germline V gene sequence: CDR1 SGHDT, CDR2 YYEEEE. There are 13 residues in the CDR3. The J segment lost 0 bases and the V segment lost 4 bases, leaving 1 base of the junction unmatched. The CDR3 nucleotides are TGTGCCAGCAGCGGGGGGGACTCCTACGAGCAGTACTTC. It specifies CASSGGDSYEQYF.

V is TRBV10-3 and J is TRBJ2-2; TRBD2 agrees at 15 bases. The CDR3 sequence is 18 residues long. CDR1 ENHRY and CDR2 SYGVKD come from the germline V gene. Trimming removed 0 bases from V and 7 bases from J; junction bases left unmatched: 6. The CDR3 region is CAISESIGLAGGIGELFF. The CDR3 bases are TGTGCCATCAGTGAGTCGATCGGACTAGCGGGAGGGATCGGGGAGCTGTTTTTT.

The chain is built from TRBV6-1 and TRBJ1-1; D gene uncertain. V was trimmed by 5 bases and J by 1 base, leaving 11 bases between them. Per germline, CDR1 MNHNS and CDR2 SASEGT. This CDR3 region has 14 residues. CDR3 residues: CASSRDPRNTEAFF. In nucleotides, the CDR3 is TGTGCCAGCAGTAGAGACCCAAGGAACACTGAAGCTTTCTTT.

J is TRBJ1-4 and V is TRBV12-5; weak D call: TRBD1 (5 bases). Trimming shortened V by 5 bases and J by 7 bases, and 17 bases separated the two germline ends. This CDR3 spans 15 amino acids. CDR1 is LGHNT and CDR2 is FRNRAP in the germline V gene. The CDR3 nucleotides read TGTGCTAGTGGTCTCCGAGACAGCCTACTTGAAAAACTGTTTTTT. This encodes CASGLRDSLLEKLFF.

This clone is classed as medium-sized (0.01 to 0.1%). The rearrangement uses TRBV2 and TRBJ1-2; 7 bases align to TRBD1. The CDR3 covers 15 residues. Unmatched junction bases numbered 11, after V lost 8 bases and J lost 2 bases. From germline, CDR1 is SNHLY and CDR2 FYNNEI. The chain's CDR3 is CASRGGGGLNYGYTF. The CDR3 bases are TGTGCCAGCCGTGGGGGAGGGGGCCTGAACTATGGCTACACCTTC.

The V and J genes are TRBV11-1 and TRBJ2-2; D ambiguous. CDR3 length equals 15 residues. The germline V and J ends were trimmed by 1 base and 2 bases, with 8 bases remaining between them. Germline V gives CDR1 SGHAT, CDR2 FQDESV (reference sequence). Written as DNA, the CDR3 is TGTGCCAGCAGCTTAGGGGAACTCAACACCGGGGAGCTGTTTTTT. Translated, it gives CASSLGELNTGELFF.

The chain combines TRBV7-2 with TRBJ2-5, with 7 nucleotides matching TRBD1. The CDR3 runs 14 residues. With 5 bases clipped from V and 5 bases from J, the junction kept 8 bases outside the gene matches. Germline-derived CDR1 and CDR2 are SGHTA and FQGNSA. This CDR3 is CASSPTTGLETQYF. The CDR3 DNA reads TGTGCCAGCAGCCCTACGACAGGGTTGGAGACCCAGTACTTC.

This chain joins TRBV7-2 and TRBJ2-1; D gene uncertain. Germline lookup yields CDR1 SGHTA and CDR2 FQGNSA. V lost 1 base, J lost 0 bases, and 7 bases lay in between. CDR3 length: 15 residues. DNA for the CDR3: TGTGCCAGCAGCTTAGAACCTAGCTCCTACAATGAGCAGTTCTTC. This encodes CASSLEPSSYNEQFF.

This chain uses TRBV10-3 with TRBJ1-2; D gene ambiguous. CDR1 and CDR2 from the germline V gene are ENHRY and SYGVKD. The CDR3 runs to 11 residues. The V and J ends lost 10 bases and 5 bases respectively, with 11 bases between them. This CDR3 reads CASRSSYGYTF. The DNA of the CDR3 is TGTGCCAGCAGATCCTCTTATGGCTACACCTTC.

CDR3 nucleotides: TGTGCCAGCAGTTTCTACGGGAGCTCTTACGAGCAGTACTTC. Amino acid sequence: CASSFYGSSYEQYF. The rearrangement uses TRBV28 and TRBJ2-7; weak D call: TRBD2 (6 bases). The CDR3 covers 14 residues. With 3 bases removed from V and 4 bases from J, the gap between germline ends came to 13 bases. In germline, CDR1 is MDHEN, CDR2 SYDVKM. Based on the CDR3 plus reference TRBV28 and TRBJ2-7, the full variable domain is DVKVTQSSRYLVKRTGEKVFLECVQDMDHENMFWYRQDPGLGLRLIYFSYDVKMKEKGDIPEGYSVSREKKERFSLILESASTNQTSMYLCASSFYGSSYEQYFGPGTRLTVT.

The rearrangement joins TRBV19 to TRBJ2-6; no clear D gene. The V gene lost 8 bases and the J gene lost 2 bases, with 4 bases spanning the gap. Germline CDR1 is LNHDA and CDR2 is SQIVND (reference sequence). This CDR3 spans 12 amino acids. The CDR3 reads CASLTGANVLTF. CDR3 bases: TGTGCCAGTCTTACTGGGGCCAACGTCCTGACTTTC. Combining the CDR3 with reference TRBV19 and TRBJ2-6 gives the whole variable domain DGGITQSPKYLFRKEGQNVTLSCEQNLNHDAMYWYRQDPGQGLRLIYYSQIVNDFQKGDIAEGYSVSREKKESFPLTVTSAQKNPTAFYLCASLTGANVLTFGAGSRLTVL.

This sequence joins TRBV7-8 and TRBJ2-5, with D possibly TRBD2 on 5 matching bases. The J call may not be correct, given that the DNA end is closer to TRBJ2-7. Germline V gene sequence: CDR1 SGHVS, CDR2 FQNEAQ. The CDR3 length is 13 residues. The CDR3 sequence: CASSAGRGYEQYF. The CDR3 DNA sequence: TGTGCCAGCAGCGCGGGTCGGGGTTACGAGCAGTACTTC.

The chain combines TRBV27 with TRBJ2-7; possibly TRBD2 for D (5 bases). V lost 4 bases and J lost 2, with 15 bases in between. Per the germline V gene, CDR1 is MNHEY and CDR2 is SMNVEV (reference sequence). The CDR3 has 15 amino acids. CDR3 sequence reads: CASSSGLPLPYEQYF. In DNA, the CDR3 is TGTGCCAGCAGTTCCGGACTCCCCCTACCCTACGAGCAGTACTTC.

The chain links TRBV2 to TRBJ2-3; possibly TRBD1 or TRBD2 for D (6 bases each). Germline CDR1 reads SNHLY; CDR2 reads FYNNEI. The CDR3 extends over 14 amino acids. The ends were cut back, 3 bases at V and 1 base at J, with 8 bases in the middle. CDR3 protein: CASSERGGTDTQYF. The CDR3 region has the DNA TGTGCCAGCAGTGAGAGGGGGGGCACAGATACGCAGTATTTT.

This chain connects TRBV6-5 to TRBJ1-5; 8 nucleotides agree with TRBD1. Losses at the gene ends were 4 bases for V and 5 bases for J; bases not matched to a gene: 1. Germline loops: CDR1 MNHEY, CDR2 SVGAGI. This CDR3 has 13 amino acids. The CDR3 loop reads CASSSTGDQPQHF. CDR3 DNA: TGTGCCAGCAGTTCGACAGGGGATCAGCCCCAGCATTTT.

The CDR3 sequence is CASSSETRATDTQYF. The CDR3 coding sequence is TGTGCCAGCAGCTCGGAGACGAGGGCCACAGATACGCAGTATTTT. This chain connects TRBV5-8 to TRBJ2-3, with D perhaps TRBD2 (5 bases). This CDR3 comprises 15 residues. The V end was cut by 3 bases, the J end by 2 bases, with 13 bases between. Germline V lookup: CDR1 SGHTS, CDR2 YDEGEE.

This clone turned up a few times. V gene TRBV27 combines with J gene TRBJ2-1, with 9 positions matching TRBD2. The CDR3 sequence is 13 residues long. V trimming: 8 bases; J trimming: 3 bases; junction bases outside the gene matches: 2. The germline V gene encodes CDR1 MNHEY and CDR2 SMNVEV (reference sequence). CDR3 sequence reads: CASGRGGYNEQFF. DNA for the CDR3: TGTGCCAGCGGGCGGGGGGGCTACAATGAGCAGTTCTTC.

This clone occurred a few times. The chain recombines TRBV19 with TRBJ1-1, with no clear D. Trimming took 4 bases from V and 1 from J, leaving 4 bases between them. The CDR3 has 12 residues. Germline loops: CDR1 LNHDA, CDR2 SQIVND (reference sequence). In DNA form, the CDR3 reads TGTGCCAGTAGTAAAAGGAACACTGAAGCTTTCTTT. This translates into CASSKRNTEAFF.

V gene TRBV6-6 combines with J gene TRBJ2-7; D is perhaps TRBD1 or TRBD2 (6 bases each). The V gene's germline CDR1 is MNHNY and CDR2 SVGAGI (reference sequence). V was trimmed by 6 bases and J by 0 bases, leaving 18 bases between them. The length of the CDR3 is 16 residues. CDR3 sequence: CASSLGGGRASYEQYF. CDR3 nucleotide sequence: TGTGCCAGCAGCCTGGGGGGCGGCAGGGCCTCCTACGAGCAGTACTTC.